Following are 12 T cell receptor beta chains from one sample sequenced in a study of CD8+CD57+ T cells in acquired aplastic anemia. According to the study, genomic DNA was the template for TCR beta VDJ and CDR3 profiling. A single record per CDR3 protein comes from TCRdb applying MiXCR to the reads. The data show about 120,000 distinct CDR3 sequences, over 55% seen once. All sequencing subjects had displayed CD8+CD57+ cell expansion on flow cytometry. Source material: sorted CD4+, CD8+, or CD8+CD57+ T cells (not recorded which) from PBMCs. The receptors were sampled from a human donor with aplastic anemia.

This clonotype was detected many times. The V call is TRBV5-1, the J call TRBJ1-2; a possible D gene is TRBD1 (5 bases). The V gene's germline CDR1 is SGHRS and CDR2 YFSETQ. V gave up 0 bases and J gave up 6 bases, with 9 bases separating them. The CDR3 has 13 amino acids. CDR3 sequence (DNA): TGCGCCAGCAGCTTGGACAGGAGAAATGGCTACACCTTC. Its translation: CASSLDRRNGYTF.

The chain joins TRBV12-3 or TRBV12-4 to TRBJ2-7; D is possibly TRBD1 (5 bases). The CDR3 consists of 11 residues. Deletions cut 5 bases from V and 7 bases from J, with 9 bases between. In DNA form, the CDR3 reads TGTGCCAGCAGTACAGGCCGGGAGCAGTACTTC. This translates into CASSTGREQYF.

This chain uses TRBV12-3 or TRBV12-4 with TRBJ2-5, with 7 bases that match TRBD1. CDR3 length equals 14 residues. The J segment lost 2 bases and the V segment lost 5 bases, leaving 5 bases of the junction unmatched. CDR3 loop: CASSPGTVQETQYF. DNA for the CDR3: TGTGCCAGCAGTCCAGGGACAGTACAAGAGACCCAGTACTTC.

The CDR3 sequence is CASMRGQLNSPLHF. The CDR3 DNA sequence: TGTGCCAGCATGAGGGGACAGCTTAATTCACCCCTCCACTTT. The V and J genes are TRBV2 and TRBJ1-6, with TRBD1 matching over 7 bases. Germline CDR1 reads SNHLY; CDR2 reads FYNNEI. The CDR3 has 14 amino acids. V lost 7 bases to trimming and J lost 6 bases; unmatched junction nucleotides: 6. Drawing the rest from reference TRBV2 and TRBJ1-6, the complete variable domain is EPEVTQTPSHQVTQMGQEVILRCVPISNHLYFYWYRQILGQKVEFLVSFYNNEISEKSEIFDDQFSVERPDGSNFTLKIRSTKLEDSAMYFCASMRGQLNSPLHFGNGTRLTVT.

This clonotype was detected once. This rearrangement joins TRBV5-4 to TRBJ1-3; D ambiguous. CDR1 is SGHNT and CDR2 is YYREEE in the germline V gene (reference sequence). V was clipped by 1 base and J by 4 bases, with 9 bases between them. This CDR3 has 14 residues. This CDR3 reads CASSLSVAGNTIYF. Written as DNA, the CDR3 is TGTGCCAGCAGCTTGTCGGTGGCCGGAAACACCATATATTTT. Full variable domain (missing parts from reference TRBV5-4 and TRBJ1-3): ETGVTQSPTHLIKTRGQQVTLRCSSQSGHNTVSWYQQALGQGPQFIFQYYREEENGRGNFPPRFSGLQFPNYSSELNVNALELDDSALYLCASSLSVAGNTIYFGEGSWLTVV.

A word on this clonotype: The junction differs from germline at one of its ends, possibly a read error. The V gene is TRBV4-1, the J gene TRBJ2-7; 12 bases are shared with TRBD2. The germline V gene has CDR1 MGHRA and CDR2 YSYEKL. The CDR3 spans 16 residues. The CDR3: CASSQDTLAGGYEQYF. The CDR3 bases are TGTGCCAGCAGCCAAGATACACTAGCGGGAGGATACGAGCAGTACTTC.

The gene calls are TRBV12-3 or TRBV12-4 and TRBJ1-2; 10 nucleotides line up with TRBD1. The CDR3 totals 13 residues. Unmatched junction bases numbered 5, after V lost 7 bases and J lost 6 bases. This CDR3 reads CASNADRGNGYTF. Here the CDR3 DNA reads TGTGCCAGCAACGCGGACAGGGGGAATGGCTACACCTTC.

CDR3: CASTVAGAYNEQFF. In DNA, the CDR3 is TGTGCCAGCACGGTAGCGGGAGCCTACAATGAGCAGTTCTTC. J is TRBJ2-1 and V is TRBV25-1, with 9 bases aligning to TRBD2. This CDR3 has 14 residues. V shed 7 bases, J shed 2 bases, and the junction held 3 bases outside the gene matches. From germline, CDR1 is MGHDK and CDR2 SYGVNS. The full variable domain, its missing parts supplied by reference TRBV25-1 and TRBJ2-1, is EADIYQTPRYLVIGTGKKITLECSQTMGHDKMYWYQQDPGMELHLIHYSYGVNSTEKGDLSSESTVSRIRTEHFPLTLESARPSHTSQYLCASTVAGAYNEQFFGPGTRLTVL.

This clonotype was found many times. The chain carries TRBV7-9 and TRBJ1-1; D perhaps matches TRBD1 (6 bases). The CDR3 is made up of 14 amino acids. The ends were cut back, 5 bases at V and 13 bases at J, with 23 bases in the middle. CDR1 and CDR2 (germline): SEHNR, FQNEAQ (reference sequence). CDR3 nucleotide sequence: TGTGCCAGCAGCCTGGGTTCGGATCTAAAGGGGGTTTTCTTT. Protein product: CASSLGSDLKGVFF.

There are a few counts of this clonotype. The chain is built from TRBV4-3 and TRBJ2-2; 12 bases are a match to TRBD2. This CDR3 is built from 16 residues. The V segment lost 0 bases and the J segment 6 bases; nucleotides outside the gene matches: 2. CDR1 LGHNA and CDR2 YSLEER come from the germline V gene. The CDR3 region has the DNA TGCGCCAGCAGCCAAGATCCTAGCGGGGGGGCCGGGGAGCTGTTTTTT. Translated, it gives CASSQDPSGGAGELFF.

The V call is TRBV12-3 or TRBV12-4, the J call TRBJ2-3; the match to TRBD2 covers 9 bases. The CDR3 is 16 residues long. The J segment lost 0 bases and the V segment lost 4 bases, leaving 5 bases of the junction unmatched. The CDR3: CASSSSAGGSTDTQYF. As DNA, the CDR3 is TGTGCCAGCAGTTCGTCGGCGGGAGGGAGCACAGATACGCAGTATTTT.

V is TRBV6-5 and J is TRBJ1-1; D gene unclear. The CDR3 totals 16 residues. Germline V CDR1 and CDR2: MNHEY, SVGAGI. V lost 0 bases, J lost 4 bases, and 15 bases lay in between. The CDR3, as DNA: TGTGCCAGCAGTTACTCGACTGCGGGCGCCGGCACTGAAGCTTTCTTT. Encoded protein: CASSYSTAGAGTEAFF.